This T cell receptor beta chain was sequenced in a study of monozygotic twins with cystic fibrosis. About the study: Roughly 3.2 micrograms of fragmented DNA underwent about 15 PCR cycles for library preparation.

The CDR3 sequence is 15 residues long. From germline, CDR1 is MRHNA and CDR2 SNTAGT. V lost 0 bases and J lost 8, with 14 bases in between. Generated by immunoSEQ multiplex PCR, the TCRdb table keeps only in-frame clones and is missing some. The sample lists 25,000 to 35,000 clones, roughly 80% seen once, with roughly 0.85% in the top ten. The rearrangement links TRBV6-4 to TRBJ2-1, with D hard to call. The sample was blood. This clonotype was obtained from a girl aged 2 to 10 with cystic fibrosis. This CDR3 is CASSDSSAEIHEQFF. CDR3 in DNA: TGTGCCAGCAGTGACTCCAGCGCGGAGATCCATGAGCAGTTCTTC.